One TCR beta chain is described in this entry. What it binds is not known. With a J-beta primer mix and a sample-barcoded 5' primer, a second PCR ran about 6 to 11 cycles. A template-switch adaptor with 12 random nucleotides tagged each cDNA molecule. The yield of each sample was at least 3 million CDR3-containing paired-end reads. In TCRdb, the 5' RACE reads were re-called with MiXCR into one record per CDR3 protein. Of under 1 million distinct CDR3 sequences listed, 40% to 50% are singletons. Trimming removed 4 bases at V and 8 bases at J, with 17 bases between. Germline lookup yields CDR1 GTSNPN and CDR2 SVGIG (reference sequence). CDR3 length equals 13 residues. The data originate from a study of blood T cells in healthy people across ages. General observations from the study: Across samples, TCR beta diversity tracked strongly with naive T cell percentage.

The sequence came from a man aged 60 to 75 in good health. The material sequenced was blood. The gene calls are TRBV30 and TRBJ1-2; maybe TRBD1 (6 bases). Written as DNA, the CDR3 is TGTGCCTGGATGTCAACAGGGTCGTGGGGCTACACCTTC. Translation gives CAWMSTGSWGYTF.